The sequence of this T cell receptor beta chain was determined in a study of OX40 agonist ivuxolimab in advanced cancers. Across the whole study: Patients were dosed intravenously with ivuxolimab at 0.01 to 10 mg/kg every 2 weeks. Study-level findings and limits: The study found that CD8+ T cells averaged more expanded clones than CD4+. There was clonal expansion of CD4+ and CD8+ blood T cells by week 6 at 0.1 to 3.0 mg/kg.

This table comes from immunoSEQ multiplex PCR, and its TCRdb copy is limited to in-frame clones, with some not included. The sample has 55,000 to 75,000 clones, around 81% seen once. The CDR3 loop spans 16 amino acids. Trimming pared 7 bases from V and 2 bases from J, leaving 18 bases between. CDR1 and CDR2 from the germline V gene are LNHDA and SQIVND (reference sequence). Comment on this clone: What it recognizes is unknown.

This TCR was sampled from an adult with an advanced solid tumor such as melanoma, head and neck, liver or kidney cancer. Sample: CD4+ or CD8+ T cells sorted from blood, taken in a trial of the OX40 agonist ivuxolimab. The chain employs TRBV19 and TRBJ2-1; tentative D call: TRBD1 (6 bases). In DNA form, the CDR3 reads TGTGCCAGTACCGCCCAGGGGTCTGGCGCCTACAATGAGCAGTTCTTC. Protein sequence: CASTAQGSGAYNEQFF.